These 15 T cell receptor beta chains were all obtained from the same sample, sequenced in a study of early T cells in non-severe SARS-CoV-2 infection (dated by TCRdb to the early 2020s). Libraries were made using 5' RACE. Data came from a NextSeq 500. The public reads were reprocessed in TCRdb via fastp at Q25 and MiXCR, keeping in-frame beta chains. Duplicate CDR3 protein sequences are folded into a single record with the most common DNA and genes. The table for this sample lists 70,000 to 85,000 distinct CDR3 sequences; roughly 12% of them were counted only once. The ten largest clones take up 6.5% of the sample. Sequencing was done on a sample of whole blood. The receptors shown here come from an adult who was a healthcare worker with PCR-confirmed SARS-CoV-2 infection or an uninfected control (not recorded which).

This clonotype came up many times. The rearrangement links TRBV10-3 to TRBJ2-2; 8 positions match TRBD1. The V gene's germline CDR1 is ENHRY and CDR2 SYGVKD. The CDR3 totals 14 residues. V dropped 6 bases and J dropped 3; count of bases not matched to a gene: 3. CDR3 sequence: CAIRETGDTGELFF. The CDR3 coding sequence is TGTGCCATCAGAGAGACAGGGGACACCGGGGAGCTGTTTTTT.

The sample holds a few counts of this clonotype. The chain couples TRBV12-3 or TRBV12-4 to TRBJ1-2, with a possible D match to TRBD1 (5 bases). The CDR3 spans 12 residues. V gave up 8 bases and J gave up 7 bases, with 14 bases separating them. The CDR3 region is CASVAQGAGYTF. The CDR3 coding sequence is TGTGCCAGCGTCGCCCAGGGCGCTGGCTACACCTTC.

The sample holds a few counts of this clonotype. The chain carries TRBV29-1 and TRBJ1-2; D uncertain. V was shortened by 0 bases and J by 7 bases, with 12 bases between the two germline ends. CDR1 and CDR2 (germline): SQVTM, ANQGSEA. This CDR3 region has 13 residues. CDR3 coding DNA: TGCAGCGTTGAAGATCGGGTTACCGCTGGCTACACCTTC. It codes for CSVEDRVTAGYTF.

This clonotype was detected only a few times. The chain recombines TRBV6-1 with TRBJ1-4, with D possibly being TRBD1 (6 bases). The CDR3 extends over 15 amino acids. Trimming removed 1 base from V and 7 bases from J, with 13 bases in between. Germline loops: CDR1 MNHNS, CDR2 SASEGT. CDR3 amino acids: CASSEGGGPGEKLFF. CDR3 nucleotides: TGTGCCAGCAGTGAAGGGGGGGGGCCTGGTGAAAAACTGTTTTTT.

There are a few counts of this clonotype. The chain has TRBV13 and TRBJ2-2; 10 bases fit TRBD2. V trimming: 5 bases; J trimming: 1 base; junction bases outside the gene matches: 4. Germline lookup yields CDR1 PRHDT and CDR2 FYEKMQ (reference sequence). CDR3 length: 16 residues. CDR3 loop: CASSPGLAMNTGELFF. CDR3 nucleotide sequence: TGTGCCAGCAGCCCGGGACTAGCGATGAACACCGGGGAGCTGTTTTTT.

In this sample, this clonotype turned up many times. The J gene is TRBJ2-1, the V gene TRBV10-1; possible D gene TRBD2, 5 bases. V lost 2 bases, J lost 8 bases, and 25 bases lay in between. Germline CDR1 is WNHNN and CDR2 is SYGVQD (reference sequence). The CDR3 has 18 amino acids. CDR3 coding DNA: TGCGCCAGCAGTGAGGACACTCAGGACTCCGGAGTGGCAGATGAGCAGTTCTTC. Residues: CASSEDTQDSGVADEQFF.

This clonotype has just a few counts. This CDR3 reads CATLDTGSQETQYF. As DNA, the CDR3 is TGTGCCACCCTAGACACGGGCAGCCAAGAGACCCAGTACTTC. The rearrangement uses TRBV6-6 and TRBJ2-5; D is ambiguous. From germline, CDR1 is MNHNY and CDR2 SVGAGI (reference sequence). The CDR3 runs to 14 residues. The V end was cut by 10 bases, the J end by 1 base, with 16 bases between.

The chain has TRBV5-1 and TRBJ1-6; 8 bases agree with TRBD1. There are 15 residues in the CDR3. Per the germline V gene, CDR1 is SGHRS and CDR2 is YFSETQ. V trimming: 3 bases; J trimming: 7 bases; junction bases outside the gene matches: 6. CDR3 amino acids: CASSSAQGENSPLHF. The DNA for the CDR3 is TGCGCCAGCAGCTCGGCACAGGGGGAAAATTCACCCCTCCACTTT.

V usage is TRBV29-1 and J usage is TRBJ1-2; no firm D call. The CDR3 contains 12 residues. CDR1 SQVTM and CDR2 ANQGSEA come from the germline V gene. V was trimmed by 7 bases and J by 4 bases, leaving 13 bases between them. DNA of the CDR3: TGCAGCGCCGGAAGCCGGAGCTATGGCTACACCTTC. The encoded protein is CSAGSRSYGYTF.

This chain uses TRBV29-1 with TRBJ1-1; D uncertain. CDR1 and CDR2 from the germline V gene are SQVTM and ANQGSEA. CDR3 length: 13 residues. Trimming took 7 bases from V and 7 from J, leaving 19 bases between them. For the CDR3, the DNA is TGCAGCGAAGCGCGGGCAGGCCTCAGTGAAGCTTTCTTT. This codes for CSEARAGLSEAFF.

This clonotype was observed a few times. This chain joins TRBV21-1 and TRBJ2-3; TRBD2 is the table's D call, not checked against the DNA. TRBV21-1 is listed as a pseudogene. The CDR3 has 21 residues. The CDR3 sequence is CASSKARIYKAGGTSTDTQYF. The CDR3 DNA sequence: TGTGCCAGCAGCAAAGCCCGGATTTATAAAGCGGGAGGGACTAGCACAGATACGCAGTATTTT.

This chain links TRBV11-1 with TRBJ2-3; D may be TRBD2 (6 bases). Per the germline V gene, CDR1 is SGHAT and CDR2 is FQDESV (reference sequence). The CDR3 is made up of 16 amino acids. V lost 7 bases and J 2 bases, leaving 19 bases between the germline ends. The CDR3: CASTPTLERATDTQYF. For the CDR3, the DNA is TGTGCCAGCACCCCGACCTTGGAGCGGGCCACAGATACGCAGTATTTT.

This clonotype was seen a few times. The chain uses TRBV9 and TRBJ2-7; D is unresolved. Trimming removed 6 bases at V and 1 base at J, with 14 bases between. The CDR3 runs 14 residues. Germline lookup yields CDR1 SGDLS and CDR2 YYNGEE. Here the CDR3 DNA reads TGTGCCAGCACACCGGGTCCCGATTCCTACGAGCAGTACTTC. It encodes CASTPGPDSYEQYF.

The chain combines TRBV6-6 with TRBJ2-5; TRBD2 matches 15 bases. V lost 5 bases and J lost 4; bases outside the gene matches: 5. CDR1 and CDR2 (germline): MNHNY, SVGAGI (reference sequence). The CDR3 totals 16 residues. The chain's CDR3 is CASSNGGLAGGETQYF. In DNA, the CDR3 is TGTGCCAGCAGTAACGGGGGACTAGCGGGAGGAGAGACCCAGTACTTC.

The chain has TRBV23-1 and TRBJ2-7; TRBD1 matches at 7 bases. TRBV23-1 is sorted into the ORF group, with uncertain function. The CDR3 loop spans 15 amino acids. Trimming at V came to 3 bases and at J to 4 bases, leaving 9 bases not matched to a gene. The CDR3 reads CASSQIGTEHYEQYF. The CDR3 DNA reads TGCGCCAGCAGTCAGATCGGGACAGAACATTACGAGCAGTACTTC.